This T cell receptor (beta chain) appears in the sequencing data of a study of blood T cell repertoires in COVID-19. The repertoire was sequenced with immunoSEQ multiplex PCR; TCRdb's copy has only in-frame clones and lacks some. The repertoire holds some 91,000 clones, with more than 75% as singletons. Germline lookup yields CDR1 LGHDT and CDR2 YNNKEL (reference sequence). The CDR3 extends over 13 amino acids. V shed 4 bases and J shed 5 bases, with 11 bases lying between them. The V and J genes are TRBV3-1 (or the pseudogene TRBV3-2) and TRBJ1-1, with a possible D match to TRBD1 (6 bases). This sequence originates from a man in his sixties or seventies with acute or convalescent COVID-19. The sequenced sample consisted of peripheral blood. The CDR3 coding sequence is TGTGCCAGCAGCCCAGGGGCGAGGACTGAAGCTTTCTTT. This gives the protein CASSPGARTEAFF.